This TCR beta chain was captured by sequencing in a study of cytomegalovirus exposure and HLA in healthy donors. Whole-study findings and limits: It was reported that TCR beta sequences correctly inferred the HLA-A and HLA-B alleles for most subjects. Reportedly, diagnosis of cytomegalovirus status by the classifier showed high specificity and sensitivity.

This PCR relied on a set of 60 Vbeta primers and 13 Jbeta primers. Generated by immunoSEQ multiplex PCR, the TCRdb table keeps only in-frame clones and is missing some. The table lists 95,000 to 150,000 clones, 60% to 75% of them singletons, with 4.2% in the top ten. For this clone: The antigen remains unidentified.

This clonotype was obtained from a woman between 45 and 65 years old in good health and CMV-seropositive. Sequencing was carried out using PBMCs.

The CDR3 is CASSPGTGLYEQYF. Here the CDR3 DNA reads TGCGCCAGCAGCCCCGGGACAGGGCTATACGAGCAGTACTTC. This chain uses TRBV4-3 with TRBJ2-7, with 9 nucleotides matching TRBD1. CDR1 and CDR2 (germline): LGHNA, YSLEER. CDR3 length: 14 amino acids. Trimming took 4 bases from V and 4 from J; bases not matched to a gene: 5.